The 30 T cell receptor beta chains given below trace back to one sample, sequenced in a study of technical replicates of blood from a handful of donors. Sequencing used immunoSEQ multiplex PCR; TCRdb keeps in-frame clones, though not all of them. The table has 40,000 to 60,000 clones, roughly 84% seen once. Sequencing was carried out using PBMCs. The receptors here all came from a human donor in good health. Some clones in this sample may be carry-over from other donors' samples.

The chain uses TRBV18 and TRBJ1-2; 9 bases map to TRBD1. CDR3 length: 13 residues. Germline V CDR1 and CDR2: KGHSH, LQKENI. J lost 5 bases, V lost 5 bases, and 3 bases had no gene match. The DNA of the CDR3 is TGTGCCAGCTCAACCGGGACAGGGTATGGCTACACCTTC. Protein sequence: CASSTGTGYGYTF.

This clone occurred a few times. This chain joins TRBV9 and TRBJ1-4; 7 bases line up with TRBD1. J gave up 7 bases and V 6 bases, and 12 bases lay outside the gene matches. CDR1 and CDR2 from the germline V gene are SGDLS and YYNGEE. This CDR3 region has 15 residues. In DNA form, the CDR3 reads TGTGCCAGCACCTCGGGACAAGGGGGCCGTGAAAAACTGTTTTTT. Amino acid sequence: CASTSGQGGREKLFF.

The rearrangement uses TRBV9 and TRBJ1-4; D is perhaps TRBD1 (6 bases). Germline V gene lookup returns CDR1 SGDLS and CDR2 YYNGEE. The CDR3 covers 15 residues. The V and J ends lost 3 bases and 8 bases respectively, with 17 bases between them. CDR3 residues: CASSGIRGSMEKLFF. The CDR3 nucleotides read TGTGCCAGCAGCGGGATCAGGGGATCGATGGAAAAACTGTTTTTT.

This chain connects TRBV7-2 to TRBJ2-7, with a tentative D call TRBD2 (5 bases). This CDR3 has 14 amino acids. CDR1 and CDR2 (germline): SGHTA, FQGNSA. The ends were cut back, 5 bases at V and 1 base at J, with 12 bases in the middle. CDR3 DNA sequence: TGTGCCAGCAGCACCCGGGAACGGTCCTACGAGCAGTACTTC. Its translation is CASSTRERSYEQYF.

This clone has just one count. The V gene is TRBV27, the J gene TRBJ2-7, with 9 nucleotides matching TRBD2. Trimming removed 10 bases from V and 6 bases from J; junction bases left unmatched: 16. This CDR3 is built from 15 residues. The germline gives CDR1 MNHEY, CDR2 SMNVEV (reference sequence). The CDR3 nucleotides are TGTGCCACCCGGACCGTAGCGGGAGTTAGGAGCGAGCAGTACTTC. Residues: CATRTVAGVRSEQYF.

The rearrangement uses TRBV5-4 and TRBJ2-5; maybe TRBD2 (6 bases). CDR3 size: 15 residues. V gave up 4 bases and J gave up 5 bases, with 18 bases separating them. CDR1 and CDR2 from the germline V gene are SGHNT and YYREEE (reference sequence). DNA of the CDR3: TGTGCCAGCAGCCCGGGCGGGGTCCTCGGGGAGACCCAGTACTTC. This codes for CASSPGGVLGETQYF.

V and J are TRBV20-1 and TRBJ2-7, with D perhaps TRBD1 (5 bases). Germline loops: CDR1 DFQATT, CDR2 SNEGSKA (reference sequence). Trimming pared 6 bases from V and 3 bases from J, leaving 9 bases between. CDR3 length: 11 amino acids. Written as DNA, the CDR3 is TGCAGTGCAAATAGGGGCTACGAGCAGTACTTC. Amino acid sequence: CSANRGYEQYF.

A few counts support this clone. One end of the junction does not line up with germline, which may come from a read error. The V call is TRBV7-9, the J call TRBJ1-2; 8 nucleotides line up with TRBD1. The germline V gene has CDR1 SEHNR and CDR2 FQNEAQ (reference sequence). This CDR3 spans 13 amino acids. CDR3 DNA sequence: TGTGCCAGCAGCCCTCACTCGGGACAGGCCGAGAACTTC. It yields the protein CASSPHSGQAENF.

This chain uses TRBV5-1 with TRBJ1-1, with D possibly matching TRBD1 (5 bases). The length of the CDR3 is 14 residues. CDR1 and CDR2 from the germline V gene are SGHRS and YFSETQ. V was trimmed by 2 bases and J by 0 bases, leaving 8 bases between them. CDR3 nucleotide sequence: TGCGCCAGCAGCTTAGCAGGGATGAACACTGAAGCTTTCTTT. This gives the protein CASSLAGMNTEAFF.

This sequence joins TRBV7-9 and TRBJ2-2, with 7 bases aligning to TRBD2. The CDR3 is 13 residues long. From germline, CDR1 is SEHNR and CDR2 FQNEAQ (reference sequence). Trimming took 5 bases from V and 4 from J; bases not matched to a gene: 1. The CDR3 here is CASSGEGTGELFF. In DNA, the CDR3 is TGTGCCAGCAGCGGGGAGGGCACCGGGGAGCTGTTTTTT.

This clone has more than one count but fewer than ten. The chain carries TRBV29-1 and TRBJ1-1; no reliable D call. From germline, CDR1 is SQVTM and CDR2 ANQGSEA. The V and J ends lost 7 bases and 2 bases respectively, with 11 bases between them. This CDR3 has 12 amino acids. The CDR3 DNA sequence: TGCAGCGGCCAACGAGGAAACACTGAAGCTTTCTTT. Residues: CSGQRGNTEAFF.

To note about this clone: The junction departs from the called germline gene at one end, perhaps through a read error. The V and J genes are TRBV14 and TRBJ2-7; 11 positions match TRBD1. CDR1 is SGHDN, CDR2 FVKESK, per germline. The CDR3 is made up of 13 amino acids. CDR3 in DNA: TGTGCCAGGACAGGACAGGGGGCCTATGAGCAGTACTTC. Amino acid sequence: CARTGQGAYEQYF.

The chain employs TRBV6-5 and TRBJ1-3; 11 nucleotides align to TRBD1. Germline CDR1 and CDR2: MNHEY and SVGAGI. J was trimmed by 0 bases and V by 4 bases; bases with no gene match: 2. There are 16 residues in the CDR3. CDR3 loop: CASSSGTGGSGNTIYF. For the CDR3, the DNA is TGTGCCAGCAGTTCCGGGACAGGGGGCTCTGGAAACACCATATATTTT.

This chain links TRBV9 with TRBJ1-5; maybe TRBD1 (6 bases). Germline CDR1 SGDLS, CDR2 YYNGEE. The CDR3 extends over 18 amino acids. The V end lost 4 bases, the J end lost 1 base, and 21 bases lay between the germline ends. CDR3 nucleotides: TGTGCCAGCAGCAGAGGGGGTTTGAGTAGTTCGAGCAATCAGCCCCAGCATTTT. This codes for CASSRGGLSSSSNQPQHF.

This clone was observed once. The chain couples TRBV18 to TRBJ1-5; D is perhaps TRBD1 (5 bases). From germline, CDR1 is KGHSH and CDR2 LQKENI. There are 15 residues in the CDR3. Trimming took 8 bases from V and 0 from J, leaving 14 bases between them. In nucleotides, the CDR3 is TGTGCCAGCGCGGCGGGGGATCATAGCAATCAGCCCCAGCATTTT. It codes for CASAAGDHSNQPQHF.

The gene calls are TRBV5-1 and TRBJ1-4, with a weak D call TRBD1 (6 bases). V shed 4 bases and J shed 8 bases, with 15 bases lying between them. This CDR3 has 14 residues. The V gene's germline CDR1 is SGHRS and CDR2 YFSETQ. The CDR3 is CASSVQGGREKLFF. CDR3 nucleotides: TGCGCCAGCAGCGTACAGGGTGGCAGAGAAAAACTGTTTTTT. Together with reference TRBV5-1 and TRBJ1-4, the CDR3 gives the full variable domain: KAGVTQTPRYLIKTRGQQVTLSCSPISGHRSVSWYQQTPGQGLQFLFEYFSETQRNKGNFPGRFSGRQFSNSRSEMNVSTLELGDSALYLCASSVQGGREKLFFGSGTQLSVL.

This sequence joins TRBV13 and TRBJ2-7, with 8 bases that match TRBD2. Germline CDR1 reads PRHDT; CDR2 reads FYEKMQ (reference sequence). After removal of 5 bases from V and 7 bases from J, the junction contained 13 bases not matched to a gene. CDR3 length: 15 amino acids. The CDR3 nucleotides are TGTGCCAGCAGCGCGTGGGGGGGGACTAGAGGAGAGCAGTACTTC. Translation gives CASSAWGGTRGEQYF. The variable domain in full, with the rest retrieved from reference TRBV13 and TRBJ2-7, is AAGVIQSPRHLIKEKRETATLKCYPIPRHDTVYWYQQGPGQDPQFLISFYEKMQSDKGSIPDRFSAQQFSDYHSELNMSSLELGDSALYFCASSAWGGTRGEQYFGPGTRLTVT.

The gene calls are TRBV7-7 and TRBJ2-5; 9 bases agree with TRBD1. Trimming at V came to 5 bases and at J to 5 bases, leaving 6 bases not matched to a gene. Looked up from germline, CDR1 is SSHAT and CDR2 is FNYEAQ (reference sequence). The CDR3 has 14 amino acids. This CDR3 is CASSKLTGGETQYF. CDR3 in DNA: TGTGCCAGCAGCAAGCTGACAGGGGGGGAGACCCAGTACTTC.

CDR3 in amino acids: CASSGDRLGYTF. In nucleotides, the CDR3 is TGTGCCAGCAGTGGGGACAGACTAGGCTACACCTTC. The V gene is TRBV6-5, the J gene TRBJ1-2; 7 bases agree with TRBD1. V shed 5 bases, J shed 8 bases, and the junction held 5 bases outside the gene matches. CDR3 length: 12 residues. CDR1 is MNHEY and CDR2 is SVGAGI in the germline V gene.

This clone has a handful of counts. The CDR3 DNA is TGCGCCAGCAGCCATGGGCCCACGCCTAATTCACCCCTCCACTTT. Protein sequence: CASSHGPTPNSPLHF. V is TRBV4-3 and J is TRBJ1-6; D not certain. CDR1 LGHNA and CDR2 YSLEER come from the germline V gene. The ends were cut back, 3 bases at V and 6 bases at J, with 12 bases in the middle. This CDR3 spans 15 amino acids.

This sequence joins TRBV19 and TRBJ1-5, with D possibly being TRBD1 (5 bases). Trimming pared 5 bases from V and 6 bases from J, leaving 20 bases between. The CDR3 has 16 residues. Germline V CDR1 and CDR2: LNHDA, SQIVND (reference sequence). This CDR3 reads CASSLALPGGGQPQHF. CDR3 in DNA: TGTGCCAGTAGTTTGGCACTCCCGGGGGGGGGTCAGCCCCAGCATTTT.

The chain links TRBV2 to TRBJ2-7; 10 bases map to TRBD1. Germline V gives CDR1 SNHLY, CDR2 FYNNEI. The CDR3 loop spans 12 amino acids. The trim removed 6 bases at V and 5 bases at J, leaving 1 base unmatched. CDR3 amino acids: CASSGQGDEQYF. The CDR3 region has the DNA TGTGCCAGCAGCGGACAGGGGGACGAGCAGTACTTC. Based on the CDR3 plus reference TRBV2 and TRBJ2-7, the full variable domain is EPEVTQTPSHQVTQMGQEVILRCVPISNHLYFYWYRQILGQKVEFLVSFYNNEISEKSEIFDDQFSVERPDGSNFTLKIRSTKLEDSAMYFCASSGQGDEQYFGPGTRLTVT.

The chain uses TRBV27 and TRBJ1-3; 7 nucleotides align to TRBD1. The CDR3 covers 17 residues. CDR1 and CDR2 from the germline V gene are MNHEY and SMNVEV (reference sequence). V was clipped by 10 bases and J by 0 bases; unmatched bases: 15. CDR3 sequence: CANIGPGGKISGNTIYF. CDR3 DNA: TGTGCCAACATTGGGCCAGGGGGGAAGATCTCTGGAAACACCATATATTTT.

V and J are TRBV11-2 and TRBJ2-7; tentative D call: TRBD1 (6 bases). Between the trimmed V and J ends, which lost 1 base and 0 bases, there was a span of 13 bases. The CDR3 runs 16 residues. Germline V gives CDR1 SGHAT, CDR2 FQNNGV. The CDR3 sequence is CASSLALGGTSYEQYF. Written as DNA, the CDR3 is TGTGCCAGCAGCTTAGCCCTTGGGGGCACCTCCTACGAGCAGTACTTC. Full variable domain (rest looked up from reference TRBV11-2 and TRBJ2-7): EAGVAQSPRYKIIEKRQSVAFWCNPISGHATLYWYQQILGQGPKLLIQFQNNGVVDDSQLPKDRFSAERLKGVDSTLKIQPAKLEDSAVYLCASSLALGGTSYEQYFGPGTRLTVT.

The chain combines TRBV5-1 with TRBJ2-2; tentative D call: TRBD2 (5 bases). From germline, CDR1 is SGHRS and CDR2 YFSETQ. The CDR3 has 15 residues. Trimming cost V 8 bases and J 1 base, with 15 bases left between them. The CDR3, as DNA: TGCGCCAGTGCGCGGGTGGCGGGGAACACCGGGGAGCTGTTTTTT. It codes for CASARVAGNTGELFF.

The V call is TRBV9, the J call TRBJ2-1; D may be TRBD1 (7 bases). The length of the CDR3 is 14 residues. CDR1 is SGDLS, CDR2 YYNGEE, per germline. V was shortened by 4 bases and J by 7 bases, with 15 bases between the two germline ends. CDR3 amino acids: CASSPWTGGNEQFF. The CDR3 coding sequence is TGTGCCAGCAGCCCCTGGACAGGAGGGAATGAGCAGTTCTTC.

The chain joins TRBV4-3 to TRBJ2-3, with 10 positions matching TRBD2. Trimming cost V 3 bases and J 4 bases; bases outside gene matches: 7. The germline CDR1 and CDR2 sequences are LGHNA and YSLEER. The CDR3 totals 16 residues. CDR3 region: CASSHSYSGRSDTQYF. The DNA of the CDR3 is TGCGCCAGCAGCCATTCCTATAGCGGGAGGTCAGATACGCAGTATTTT.

CDR3 nucleotides: TGCGCCAGCAGCCAACTACTAGCGGGTTACTCTGGGGCCAACGTCCTGACTTTC. It yields the protein CASSQLLAGYSGANVLTF. The chain employs TRBV4-3 and TRBJ2-6, with 9 nucleotides matching TRBD2. The junction had 5 bases not matched to a gene; V was cut back by 2 bases and J by 0 bases. The CDR3 contains 18 residues. Looked up from germline, CDR1 is LGHNA and CDR2 is YSLEER.

The CDR3 loop is CASSQDSFRGREQYF. CDR3 nucleotide sequence: TGTGCCAGCAGCCAAGATTCATTCAGGGGGCGCGAGCAGTACTTC. The chain combines TRBV4-2 with TRBJ2-7, with TRBD1 identical over 8 bases. Losses at the gene ends were 0 bases for V and 6 bases for J; bases not matched to a gene: 7. This CDR3 has 15 residues. The germline gives CDR1 LGHNA, CDR2 YNFKEQ.

This clone came up once. The chain recombines TRBV5-1 with TRBJ2-1; 8 bases line up with TRBD2. Germline V lookup: CDR1 SGHRS, CDR2 YFSETQ. This CDR3 spans 18 amino acids. V was pared by 0 bases and J by 8 bases, with 16 bases of the junction left unmatched. CDR3 DNA sequence: TGCGCCAGCAGCTTGGAATCCCCACTAGCGGTGCCCGTGGATGAGCAGTTCTTC. This codes for CASSLESPLAVPVDEQFF.